This T cell receptor beta chain was sequenced in a study of blood T cells in healthy people across ages (dated by TCRdb to about 2015). Context from the whole study: In model experiments, roughly one uniquely barcoded TCR beta cDNA molecule per two T cells was captured by template switching. To track age-related changes in TCR beta repertoire diversity, the study relied on deep sequencing normalized with unique cDNA molecular identifiers. Four age groups were formed from the donors: young (average about 17 years), middle-aged (approximately 40), aged (about 68) and long-lived (around 82). Donors of different ages were randomly distributed across sequencing lanes to avoid experimental bias. The study analyzed two additional independent replicas of 1 million unique cDNA reads from the same blood draw for two donors, one aged 18 to 29 and one aged 80 or older.

Donors were about 36 systemically healthy Caucasian individuals from Russia aged roughly 6 to 100 years. Each donor gave 8 to 10 milliliters of peripheral blood, collected into EDTA-treated Vacutainer tubes. PBMCs were isolated by Ficoll-Paque density-gradient centrifugation, with at least 6.5 million obtained per sample. Total RNA was extracted from PBMCs with Trizol reagent, with at least 6 micrograms obtained per sample. For every donor, flow cytometry on a PBMC aliquot measured the percentage of naive CD45RAhigh/CD27high T cells. On the study overall, not on this receptor specifically: Bulk unsorted PBMC profiling prevented conclusive comparison of naive and antigen-experienced compartments. The percentage of naive T cells measured by flow cytometry correlated strongly with observed TCR beta diversity. Compared with the aged group, the long-lived group had more naive CD4+ T cells, fewer expanded clones and increased TCR diversity, a pattern suggesting age selection. Donor CMV infection status was unknown, potentially confounding age-related changes in expanded clonotypes. As age increased, observed TCR beta diversity per million T cells dropped in a roughly linear way, and a significant reduction was already evident by age roughly 40. Estimates of total diversity based on one million sequenced T cells were considered lower bounds and underestimates.

This clonotype was detected only a few times. Its antigen remains undetermined. No much larger clone is present one base from it, and per-base qualities are unavailable. There are 16 amino acids in the CDR3, from cysteine to phenylalanine inclusive. Only the CDR3 portion is preserved as DNA: 48 bases, with reading frame beginning at the first base. CDR1 and CDR2 are drawn from the germline V gene: SGHTA, FQGNSA. The library was obtained by 5' RACE. The reads were generated on an Illumina HiSeq 2500. The second PCR ran for about 6 to 12 cycles and used a J-beta primer mix along with a sample-barcoded 5' primer. Each TCR beta cDNA molecule received a unique molecular identifier from a template-switch 5' adaptor carrying 12 random nucleotides. Each sample yielded at least 2.5 million CDR3-containing paired-end reads. All of the RNA was converted into first-strand cDNA using the Mint cDNA synthesis kit, with a TRBC-specific oligonucleotide serving as the primer. Following uracil-DNA glycosylase treatment, all cDNA underwent a first 18-cycle PCR with the universal primers M1SS and BC2_uni_R. Processing in the source paper ran as follows. For normalization, 1 million high-quality reads, each with a distinct molecular identifier, were randomly selected from each sample. Reads sharing molecular identifiers were discarded rather than binned into consensus sequences. MiTCR, with a Q25 quality threshold and the strictest error-elimination algorithm, was used for CDR3 identification, clonotype clustering and error correction. A nonparametric unseen species model using Euler transformation provided a lower-bound estimate of total TCR beta diversity. TCRdb passed the public sequencing reads through fastp at Q25 and MiXCR, retaining productive beta sequences. A single entry per CDR3 protein holds the most common genes and DNA from its merged rows. The V and J calls here are based on TCRdb, not the publication. The sample table lists about 620,000 distinct CDR3 sequences, more than 20% of them with a count of one. The ten top clones hold 3.5% to 4% of the sample.

The V and J segments used are TRBV7-2 and TRBJ2-5, with 7 central nucleotides matching TRBD2. The DNA end is more similar to TRBJ2-1, so the J call may be wrong. This clonotype was sampled from a man aged 70 or older in good health. Sequencing was performed on blood. At the DNA level, the sequence is TGTGCCAGCAGCCGTTTTCGGACTAGTTTGGACAATGAGCAGTTCTTC. This codes for CASSRFRTSLDNEQFF.